This T cell receptor (beta chain) was recovered during a study of T cell responses to AZD1222 COVID-19 vaccine (dated by TCRdb to the early 2020s). Regarding the complete study: TCR sequencing covered 230 or so trial participants: 200 to 210 given two doses of AZD1222 and around 25 given two doses of MenACWY control vaccine. Trial participants were enrolled by age into 18-55, 56-69 and 70-plus year subgroups, with about 150, 28 and 57 TCR-sequenced participants respectively. On the study overall, not on this receptor specifically: A significant rise in spike-specific TCR breadth and depth was observed after two AZD1222 doses relative to day 0 and relative to MenACWY recipients. Epitopes outside the regions mutated in the B.1.351 and B.1.1.7 variants were reportedly recognized by nearly half of the unique spike-specific TCRs. CD4 TCRs associated with the vaccine covered the entire spike protein, and the dominant responses were in regions 160-218 and 743-854. Because no samples from the day 14 peak response were available, repertoires could be characterized only after the peak T cell response. Most participants were white British and females outnumbered males, and the authors suggested that clonal diversity may have been underestimated. Conclusions about previously exposed vaccinees are limited, since just 6 or 7 AZD1222 recipients were seropositive for SARS-CoV-2 at baseline. In the small 56-69-year group, the increase in depth fell short of significance, most likely because of low power.

For this clone: What this receptor recognizes is not known. Per-base quality was not reported, and no clone a single base away is much larger than it.

The germline V gene specifies MDHEN as CDR1 and SYDVKM as CDR2. The CDR3 holds 14 amino acids from the cysteine to the phenylalanine. CDR3 DNA is the only sequence kept; it has 42 bases, read in frame from the first base. The junction shows trimming of 6 bases on V and 4 bases on J, plus 15 bases between the germline ends. The time point label corresponds to: about 28 days (+/-7) after the second vaccine dose. Because spike-specific TCR depth and breadth did not differ between the two schedules, AZD1222 recipients who got a second dose at roughly 4 weeks were pooled with those who got a second dose at roughly 12 weeks. Samples from vaccinated people were obtained from the UK trials COV001 and COV002, which included a single-blind randomized controlled phase 2/3 trial of AZD1222 (ChAdOx1 nCoV-19) in healthy adults. For TCRbeta chain sequencing, PBMC samples from trial participants were taken at day 0 and at day 28 after the second dose.

The CDR3 regions of human TCRbeta chains were analyzed by immunosequencing. In the original analysis: TCRs in the repertoires were compared against a reference library of SARS-CoV-2-specific TCRs that had been generated with the MIRA antigen-specificity platform. Breadth was defined as the fraction of unique TCRs that were SARS-CoV-2-associated, and depth was defined as the fraction of total T cells that were SARS-CoV-2-associated. Using the MIRA data, each spike-specific TCR was assigned both to the spike region to which the TCR was reactive and to a CD4 or CD8 class. Log10-transformed breadth and depth values were compared by one-way ANOVA with Sidak's multiple comparisons tests. The table comes from immuneACCESS by way of TCRdb, which keeps in-frame sequences with V and J called. Part of the clones is missing from these tables; in studies checked, under half for an unresolved V gene and the rest for unknown reasons. The D gene and trimming were derived from the DNA, and the V and J assignments and clone size from that table. This sample comprises 75,000 to 100,000 clones, 92% of them detected only once. Of the sample, about 3.4% falls within the top ten clones.

The sequence joins TRBV28 to TRBJ1-2; 5 matching bases give a weak D call of TRBD1. This clonotype was sampled from an adult who received the AZD1222 COVID-19 vaccine. The sample was peripheral blood, taken 28 days after the second AZD1222 dose. The nucleotide sequence reads as follows: TGTGCCAGCAGGCTATCTGGTCAGGGCTATGGCTACACCTTC. This encodes CASRLSGQGYGYTF.